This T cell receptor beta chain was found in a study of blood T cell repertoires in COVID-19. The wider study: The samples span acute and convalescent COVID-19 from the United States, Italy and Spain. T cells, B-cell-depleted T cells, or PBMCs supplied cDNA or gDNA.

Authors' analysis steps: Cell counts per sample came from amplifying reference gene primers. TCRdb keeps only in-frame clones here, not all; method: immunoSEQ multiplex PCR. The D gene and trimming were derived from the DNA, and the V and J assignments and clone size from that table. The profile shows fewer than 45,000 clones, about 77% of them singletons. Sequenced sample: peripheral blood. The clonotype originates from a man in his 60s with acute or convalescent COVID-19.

CDR3 sequence (DNA): TGTGCCAGTAATGACAGGCCAAATAGCAATCAGCCCCAGCATTTT. It specifies CASNDRPNSNQPQHF. This chain uses TRBV19 with TRBJ1-5; D may be TRBD1 (6 bases). V was trimmed by 7 bases and J by 0 bases, leaving 13 bases between them. CDR3 size: 15 residues. The germline CDR1 and CDR2 sequences are LNHDA and SQIVND (reference sequence).